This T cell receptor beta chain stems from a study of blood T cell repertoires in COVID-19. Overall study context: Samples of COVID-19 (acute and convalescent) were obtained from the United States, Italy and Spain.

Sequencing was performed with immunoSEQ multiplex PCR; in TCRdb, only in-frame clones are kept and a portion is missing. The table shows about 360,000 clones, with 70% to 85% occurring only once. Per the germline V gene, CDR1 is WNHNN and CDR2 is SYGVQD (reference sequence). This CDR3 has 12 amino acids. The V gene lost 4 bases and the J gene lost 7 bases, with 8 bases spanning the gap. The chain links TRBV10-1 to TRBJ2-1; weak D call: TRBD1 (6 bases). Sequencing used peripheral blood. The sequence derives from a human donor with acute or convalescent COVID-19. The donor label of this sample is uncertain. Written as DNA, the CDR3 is TGCGCCAGCAGTGGGGGGCAGAATGAGCAGTTCTTC. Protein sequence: CASSGGQNEQFF.